The entry that follows covers one T cell receptor beta chain sequence. The data derive from a study of blood T cell repertoires in COVID-19. Study background: From the United States, Italy and Spain came samples of acute and convalescent COVID-19. Sources were T cells, B-cell-depleted T cells, or PBMCs; the material itself was cDNA or gDNA.

Per the original data handling: Counts of nucleated cells, estimated from reference gene primer amplification, were obtained. Repertoires were generated with immunoSEQ multiplex PCR, while TCRdb's copy carries only in-frame clones and drops some. Clonal size and the V and J genes are those of that table, whereas D and trimming came from the DNA. The sample lists approximately 80,000 clones, roughly four fifths occurring once. Looked up from germline, CDR1 is SEHNR and CDR2 is FQNEAQ (reference sequence). V was cut by 7 bases and J by 5 bases, with 9 bases left in between. The CDR3 spans 12 residues. Material: peripheral blood. This clonotype was obtained from a man between 65 and 79 years old with active or convalescent COVID-19. The chain carries TRBV7-9 and TRBJ1-5, with unresolved D. CDR3 sequence (DNA): TGTGCCAGCACTCCAGGCGATCAGCCCCAGCATTTT. It translates to CASTPGDQPQHF.